The present entry profiles one T cell receptor beta chain with its context. Its antigen is undetermined. The method was immunoSEQ multiplex PCR; TCRdb's version includes in-frame clones alone and lacks a portion of them. The sample records over 8,500 clones, roughly 90% being singletons. The V and J ends lost 0 bases and 1 base respectively, with 7 bases between them. CDR1 and CDR2 from the germline V gene are MNHEY and SMNVEV (reference sequence). The CDR3 consists of 16 residues. This sample was taken from a study of T cells in localized non-small cell lung cancer. General study results and limits: Because researchers sequenced only one region of the tumor, heterogeneity is still possible. Uninvolved adjacent lung, not tumor, had the highest T cell clonality. Across samples, adjacent lung featured a median roughly 60 of the top 100 tumor clones. Higher blood T cell density tracked longer overall survival.

This TCR came from a male donor at least 60 years old with stage III lung adenocarcinoma. The gene calls are TRBV27 and TRBJ2-6; D ambiguous. Sample: peripheral blood, taken before any cancer treatment. CDR3 sequence reads: CASSLSLASGANVLTF. Written as DNA, the CDR3 is TGTGCCAGCAGTTTATCGTTGGCATCTGGGGCCAACGTCCTGACTTTC.